This TCR beta chain came from a study of response to subunit inactivated influenza vaccine. TCRdb redid the calling of the RT-PCR reads with MiXCR, one entry per CDR3 protein. The sample has 150,000 to 200,000 distinct CDR3 sequences; 12% are singletons. The V and J ends lost 5 bases and 0 bases, in that order; junction bases with no gene match: 6. CDR1 is SEHNR, CDR2 FQNEAQ, per germline (reference sequence). The CDR3 runs to 15 residues. This sample was also put to use in a study of T cells expressing NK-cell markers. That work adds: It was by 5'RACE template switching with UMIs that TCR beta cDNA was made.

This TCR came from a man aged 45-65 years who received an inactivated influenza vaccine. The V call is TRBV7-9, the J call TRBJ1-1, with 7 bases fitting TRBD1. The material was CD8+ T cells sorted from PBMCs, obtained 11 to 12 days after vaccination. The chain's CDR3 is CASSLQGRMNTEAFF. DNA of the CDR3: TGTGCCAGCAGCCTACAGGGGCGCATGAACACTGAAGCTTTCTTT.